The 22 T cell receptor beta chains listed next were all sequenced from one sample in a study of early T cells in non-severe SARS-CoV-2 infection. One entry per CDR3 protein, called by TCRdb with MiXCR from the 5' RACE reads. Altogether tens of thousands of distinct CDR3 sequences are present, around 13% being singletons, with the ten largest covering roughly 8.3%. What was sequenced was whole blood. The receptors come from an adult who was a healthcare worker with PCR-confirmed SARS-CoV-2 infection or an uninfected control (not recorded which).

The V call is TRBV5-1, the J call TRBJ2-7, with D unresolved. Germline CDR1 and CDR2: SGHRS and YFSETQ. V gave up 4 bases and J gave up 0 bases, with 8 bases separating them. The CDR3 contains 13 residues. The CDR3 bases are TGCGCCAGCAGCGGGCAGGACTCCTACGAGCAGTACTTC. This sequence encodes CASSGQDSYEQYF.

This clonotype came up many times. This rearrangement joins TRBV28 to TRBJ1-1, with 7 nucleotides matching TRBD1. J gave up 6 bases and V 5 bases, and 6 bases lay outside the gene matches. CDR3 length: 13 amino acids. The germline CDR1 and CDR2 sequences are MDHEN and SYDVKM. CDR3 bases: TGTGCCAGCAGTCGACAGGGTTTGGCTGAAGCTTTCTTT. As protein: CASSRQGLAEAFF.

A note on this clonotype: This may be a read error, as it is one base from a much larger clone. The conserved phenylalanine or tryptophan normally closing the CDR3 is absent here, so this likely arose from a read error. This chain uses TRBV3-1 with TRBJ1-2; 7 bases align to TRBD1. Trimming took 2 bases from V and 4 from J; bases not matched to a gene: 7. The CDR3 is 15 amino acids. Germline V gives CDR1 LGHDT, CDR2 YNNKEL (reference sequence). The CDR3 loop reads CASSQWGQRGYGYTL. DNA for the CDR3: TGTGCCAGCAGCCAATGGGGACAGCGGGGCTATGGCTACACCTTA.

The V gene is TRBV12-3 or TRBV12-4, the J gene TRBJ2-1; D unclear. This CDR3 region has 14 residues. V lost 4 bases and J 8 bases, leaving 15 bases between the germline ends. CDR3 sequence reads: CASSSALLEYEQFF. The CDR3 nucleotides are TGTGCCAGCAGTTCCGCCCTGTTAGAGTATGAGCAGTTCTTC.

Concerning this clonotype: The junction departs from the called germline gene at one end, perhaps through a read error. CDR3 sequence: CSAEIATEAFF. As DNA, the CDR3 is TGCAGCGCTGAAATAGCCACTGAAGCTTTCTTT. The rearrangement links TRBV29-1 to TRBJ1-1; no clear D. The CDR3 extends over 11 amino acids. Germline V CDR1 and CDR2: SQVTM, ANQGSEA.

This clonotype has just a few counts. CDR3 sequence (DNA): TGCGCCAGCAGCCAAGGGGGACAGGGAAGGTCTGGCGAGCAGTACTTC. The encoded protein is CASSQGGQGRSGEQYF. This chain uses TRBV4-3 with TRBJ2-7, with 9 bases aligning to TRBD1. With 1 base clipped from V and 6 bases from J, the junction kept 10 bases outside the gene matches. Per the germline V gene, CDR1 is LGHNA and CDR2 is YSLEER. This CDR3 is built from 16 residues.

In this sample, this clonotype turned up many times. This sequence joins TRBV27 and TRBJ2-7; D is possibly TRBD2 (5 bases). The V and J ends lost 4 bases and 1 base respectively, with 8 bases between them. CDR3 size: 13 residues. CDR1 is MNHEY, CDR2 SMNVEV, per germline (reference sequence). CDR3 sequence reads: CASSSGNSYEQYF. DNA for the CDR3: TGTGCCAGCAGTTCCGGGAATTCCTACGAGCAGTACTTC.

This clonotype was seen more than once but under ten times. This chain links TRBV5-1 with TRBJ2-7; 11 nucleotides line up with TRBD2. Germline values: CDR1 SGHRS, CDR2 YFSETQ. The J segment lost 5 bases and the V segment lost 3 bases, leaving 7 bases of the junction unmatched. The CDR3 runs to 15 residues. CDR3 amino acids: CASSSTLAGGHEQYF. In nucleotides, the CDR3 is TGCGCCAGCAGCTCGACCCTAGCGGGAGGCCACGAGCAGTACTTC.

This clonotype appeared many times. The chain couples TRBV24-1 to TRBJ2-2; perhaps TRBD2 as D (5 bases). The germline CDR1 and CDR2 sequences are KGHDR and SFDVKD. Trimming removed 2 bases at V and 7 bases at J, with 10 bases between. The CDR3 contains 14 residues. In DNA, the CDR3 is TGTGCCACCAGTGATTACCGGGGTGTCGGGGAGCTGTTTTTT. The encoded protein is CATSDYRGVGELFF.

This clonotype was seen repeatedly, ten times or more. This chain connects TRBV7-8 to TRBJ2-2; D perhaps matches TRBD2 (5 bases). Germline V gene data show CDR1 as SGHVS and CDR2 as FQNEAQ. This CDR3 has 16 residues. V lost 5 bases, J lost 7 bases, and 20 bases lay in between. The CDR3 spells CASSPQRGLVGGELFF. DNA for the CDR3: TGTGCCAGCAGCCCCCAGCGAGGGCTTGTTGGCGGGGAGCTGTTTTTT.

At least ten counts were recorded for this clonotype. The genes are TRBV6-1 and TRBJ2-1; D tentatively reads TRBD1 or TRBD2 (5 bases each). The V end was cut by 5 bases, the J end by 7 bases, with 12 bases between. Germline V CDR1 and CDR2: MNHNS, SASEGT. This CDR3 is 13 amino acids long. The CDR3 is CASSQRGLNEQFF. The CDR3 bases are TGTGCCAGCAGTCAACGGGGCCTAAATGAGCAGTTCTTC.

This clonotype was detected ten times or more. The genes are TRBV5-1 and TRBJ2-1; tentatively, D is TRBD2 (5 bases). Germline-derived CDR1 and CDR2 are SGHRS and YFSETQ. V was trimmed by 5 bases and J by 7 bases, leaving 10 bases between them. This CDR3 spans 12 amino acids. The CDR3 DNA sequence: TGCGCCAGCAGGTCGGGGTTGAATGAGCAGTTCTTC. Translating it yields CASRSGLNEQFF.

This clonotype was seen repeatedly, ten times or more. The chain is built from TRBV12-3 or TRBV12-4 and TRBJ2-5, with TRBD2 matching 9 bases. J was trimmed by 0 bases and V by 7 bases; bases with no gene match: 6. The CDR3 has 15 residues. Here the CDR3 DNA reads TGTGCCAGCACCGGGGCGGGAGGGTACCAAGAGACCCAGTACTTC. Amino acids: CASTGAGGYQETQYF.

This clonotype appeared a few times. V and J are TRBV20-1 and TRBJ2-3; 8 positions match TRBD2. The V segment lost 5 bases and the J segment 4 bases; nucleotides outside the gene matches: 11. The length of the CDR3 is 15 residues. CDR1 is DFQATT and CDR2 is SNEGSKA in the germline V gene (reference sequence). The chain's CDR3 is CSAGREGLGSDTQYF. As DNA, the CDR3 is TGCAGTGCTGGGCGCGAGGGACTAGGATCAGATACGCAGTATTTT.

Ten or more counts support this clonotype. The chain recombines TRBV19 with TRBJ2-4; D uncertain. Germline assignment: CDR1 LNHDA and CDR2 SQIVND (reference sequence). This CDR3 comprises 13 residues. Trimming pared 4 bases from V and 2 bases from J, leaving 6 bases between. The CDR3 DNA is TGTGCCAGTAGTAGCGAGTCCAAAAACATTCAGTACTTC. Amino acid sequence: CASSSESKNIQYF.

This clonotype showed up many times. The chain carries TRBV24-1 and TRBJ1-5, with a weak D call TRBD1 (6 bases). Trimming stripped 6 bases from V and 3 bases from J, with 17 bases between. The CDR3 has 16 residues. Germline loops: CDR1 KGHDR, CDR2 SFDVKD. In nucleotides, the CDR3 is TGTGCCACCAGTTCGATAGTCTCAGGGGACAATCAGCCCCAGCATTTT. Amino acid sequence: CATSSIVSGDNQPQHF.

The rearrangement joins TRBV20-1 to TRBJ2-1, with 8 bases aligning to TRBD2. The germline CDR1 and CDR2 sequences are DFQATT and SNEGSKA (reference sequence). The CDR3 is 14 residues long. V dropped 6 bases and J dropped 8; count of bases not matched to a gene: 12. The CDR3 bases are TGCAGTGCCACTACTAGCGGAGCGCAGGATGAGCAGTTCTTC. Protein: CSATTSGAQDEQFF.

Regarding this clonotype: A much more abundant neighbour one base away suggests this may be a read error. This rearrangement joins TRBV20-1 to TRBJ2-3; no clear D. V was clipped by 6 bases and J by 6 bases, with 25 bases between them. Germline V CDR1 and CDR2: DFQATT, SNEGSKA (reference sequence). CDR3 length: 16 residues. CDR3 DNA sequence: TGCAGTGCCAGCCCGGGCCTTAGTGCGATTGGGGATACGCAGTATTTT. This gives the protein CSASPGLSAIGDTQYF.

V is TRBV11-2 and J is TRBJ1-1; 7 nucleotides agree with TRBD1. Trimming at V came to 5 bases and at J to 4 bases, leaving 7 bases not matched to a gene. This CDR3 is 14 amino acids long. CDR1 SGHAT and CDR2 FQNNGV come from the germline V gene. The CDR3 sequence is CASSPQGVRTEAFF. In nucleotides, the CDR3 is TGTGCCAGCAGCCCCCAGGGGGTGCGCACTGAAGCTTTCTTT.

This chain links TRBV7-9 with TRBJ2-7; 7 positions agree with TRBD1. The CDR3 totals 14 residues. The trim removed 4 bases at V and 1 base at J, leaving 4 bases unmatched. In germline, CDR1 is SEHNR, CDR2 FQNEAQ (reference sequence). CDR3 DNA sequence: TGTGCCAGCAGCTCTCCGGGACAGTCCTACGAGCAGTACTTC. This sequence encodes CASSSPGQSYEQYF. The whole variable domain, remainder taken from reference TRBV7-9 and TRBJ2-7, is DTGVSQNPRHKITKRGQNVTFRCDPISEHNRLYWYRQTLGQGPEFLTYFQNEAQLEKSRLLSDRFSAERPKGSFSTLEIQRTEQGDSAMYLCASSSPGQSYEQYFGPGTRLTVT.

Only a few counts were recorded for this clonotype. This chain links TRBV5-1 with TRBJ1-4; D unclear. Trimming removed 1 base at V and 3 bases at J, with 10 bases between. Germline V gene data show CDR1 as SGHRS and CDR2 as YFSETQ. This CDR3 is 15 amino acids long. The CDR3 DNA reads as TGCGCCAGCAGCTTGTGGGCAGATTCTAATGAAAAACTGTTTTTT. Protein product: CASSLWADSNEKLFF.

This rearrangement joins TRBV7-9 to TRBJ1-6; D uncertain. Germline loops: CDR1 SEHNR, CDR2 FQNEAQ (reference sequence). V shed 1 base and J shed 10 bases, with 11 bases lying between them. The CDR3 has 14 amino acids. CDR3 in amino acids: CASSLEVSASPLHF. CDR3 in DNA: TGTGCCAGCAGCTTAGAAGTTTCGGCCTCACCCCTCCACTTT.